This is a list of T cell receptor beta chains from one sample in a study of cytomegalovirus exposure and HLA in healthy donors. The assay was immunoSEQ multiplex PCR, and TCRdb's table has in-frame clones only and misses some. Here the sample spans roughly 100,000 clones, approximately 83% being singletons. Sequencing was done on a sample of PBMCs. The receptors derive from a female donor in good health and CMV-seropositive. Each CDR3 is given with its conserved first and last residue. The D gene is left open where the match is weak. Clone sizes are given selectively: once, few, many, or a class where the clone is expanded.

clone_size: -; j_call: TRBJ2-5; d_call: -; v_call: TRBV10-3; cdr3_aa: CAISDARGQETQYF; cdr3_nt: TGTGCCATCAGTGATGCCCGCGGACAAGAGACCCAGTACTTC
clone_size: -; j_call: TRBJ1-1; d_call: TRBD1; v_call: TRBV25-1; cdr3_aa: CASSGSRQGGNTEAFF; cdr3_nt: TGTGCCAGCAGTGGCTCCCGACAGGGAGGAAACACTGAAGCTTTCTTT
clone_size: -; j_call: TRBJ2-1; d_call: -; v_call: TRBV19; cdr3_aa: CASSIPGSYNEQFF; cdr3_nt: TGTGCCAGTAGTATTCCGGGATCTTACAATGAGCAGTTCTTC
clone_size: -; j_call: TRBJ2-7; d_call: -; v_call: TRBV6-6; cdr3_aa: CASSYNRNYEQYF; cdr3_nt: TGTGCCAGCAGTTACAACAGGAACTACGAGCAGTACTTC
clone_size: -; j_call: TRBJ2-1; d_call: TRBD2; v_call: TRBV5-1; cdr3_aa: CASSFQPGLAGGNSYNEQFF; cdr3_nt: TGCGCCAGCAGCTTTCAGCCGGGACTAGCGGGGGGTAACTCCTACAATGAGCAGTTCTTC
clone_size: -; j_call: TRBJ2-7; d_call: -; v_call: TRBV10-1; cdr3_aa: CASSTGSEQYF; cdr3_nt: TGCGCCAGCTCTACAGGGAGCGAGCAGTACTTC
clone_size: -; j_call: TRBJ1-4; d_call: -; v_call: TRBV5-1; cdr3_aa: CASSSSGEKLFF; cdr3_nt: TGCGCCAGCAGCTCATCAGGGGAAAAACTGTTTTTT
clone_size: -; j_call: TRBJ1-5; d_call: -; v_call: TRBV2; cdr3_aa: CASSEANRVQPQHF; cdr3_nt: TGTGCCAGCAGTGAAGCAAACAGGGTTCAGCCCCAGCATTTT
clone_size: -; j_call: TRBJ2-5; d_call: -; v_call: TRBV5-6; cdr3_aa: CASSLDLRQETQYF; cdr3_nt: TGTGCCAGCAGCTTGGATTTGCGACAAGAGACCCAGTACTTC
clone_size: -; j_call: TRBJ2-1; d_call: -; v_call: TRBV5-6; cdr3_aa: CASSFGISYNEQFF; cdr3_nt: TGTGCCAGCAGCTTCGGGATTTCCTACAATGAGCAGTTCTTC
clone_size: -; j_call: TRBJ2-1; d_call: -; v_call: TRBV6-5; cdr3_aa: CASKVGPYNEQFF; cdr3_nt: TGTGCCAGCAAGGTGGGCCCTTACAATGAGCAGTTCTTC
clone_size: -; j_call: TRBJ1-1; d_call: TRBD1; v_call: TRBV2; cdr3_aa: CASSERGTGGGYRTFF; cdr3_nt: TGTGCCAGCAGTGAAAGGGGGACAGGGGGGGGATATAGGACTTTCTTT
clone_size: -; j_call: TRBJ2-2; d_call: TRBD1; v_call: TRBV7-9; cdr3_aa: CASSFLTGPNTGELFF; cdr3_nt: TGTGCCAGCAGCTTCTTGACAGGGCCGAACACCGGGGAGCTGTTTTTT
clone_size: -; j_call: TRBJ2-3; d_call: TRBD2; v_call: TRBV7-2; cdr3_aa: CASSLVQRLADRSDTQYF; cdr3_nt: TGTGCCAGCAGCTTAGTCCAAAGACTAGCGGATCGGTCAGATACGCAGTATTTT
clone_size: -; j_call: TRBJ2-1; d_call: TRBD2; v_call: TRBV7-6; cdr3_aa: CASSPISGSYNEQFF; cdr3_nt: TGTGCCAGCAGCCCGATTAGCGGGAGCTACAATGAGCAGTTCTTC
clone_size: once; j_call: TRBJ2-7; d_call: TRBD2; v_call: TRBV27; cdr3_aa: CASRRGVSHEQYF; cdr3_nt: TGTGCCAGCAGGCGGGGGGTGTCCCACGAGCAGTACTTC
clone_size: few; j_call: TRBJ1-2; d_call: -; v_call: TRBV6-5; cdr3_aa: CASSFGAGAGGYPF; cdr3_nt: -
clone_size: -; j_call: TRBJ1-3; d_call: -; v_call: TRBV30; cdr3_aa: CAWSVGGRDTIYF; cdr3_nt: TGTGCCTGGAGTGTAGGGGGAAGGGACACCATATATTTT
clone_size: -; j_call: TRBJ1-2; d_call: TRBD1; v_call: TRBV6-1; cdr3_aa: CASSELQGAWGYTF; cdr3_nt: TGTGCCAGCAGTGAACTACAGGGGGCTTGGGGCTACACCTTC
clone_size: -; j_call: TRBJ1-1; d_call: -; v_call: TRBV2; cdr3_aa: CASRPGAEAFF; cdr3_nt: TGTGCCAGCAGACCAGGGGCTGAAGCTTTCTTT
clone_size: -; j_call: TRBJ1-2; d_call: TRBD1; v_call: TRBV28; cdr3_aa: CASRGQGYSYGYTF; cdr3_nt: TGTGCCAGCAGGGGACAGGGATATAGCTATGGCTACACCTTC
clone_size: -; j_call: TRBJ2-3; d_call: -; v_call: TRBV6-1; cdr3_aa: CASTGAGDVAQYF; cdr3_nt: TGTGCCAGCACTGGGGCAGGGGATGTGGCGCAGTATTTT
clone_size: -; j_call: TRBJ2-2; d_call: -; v_call: TRBV30; cdr3_aa: CAWSVRLPGMGGELFF; cdr3_nt: TGTGCCTGGAGTGTACGCCTGCCGGGAATGGGCGGGGAGCTGTTTTTT
clone_size: -; j_call: TRBJ2-1; d_call: TRBD2; v_call: TRBV25-1; cdr3_aa: CASSESLAGYNEQFF; cdr3_nt: TGTGCCAGCAGTGAATCACTAGCGGGGTACAATGAGCAGTTCTTC
clone_size: -; j_call: TRBJ2-2; d_call: -; v_call: TRBV29-1; cdr3_aa: CSALPERNLRGTGELFF; cdr3_nt: TGCAGCGCCTTACCGGAGCGGAACCTCAGGGGCACCGGGGAGCTGTTTTTT
clone_size: -; j_call: TRBJ2-3; d_call: -; v_call: TRBV4-1; cdr3_aa: CASSQDQDSWPTDTQYF; cdr3_nt: TGCGCCAGCAGCCAAGACCAGGACTCATGGCCCACAGATACGCAGTATTTT
clone_size: -; j_call: TRBJ2-2; d_call: -; v_call: TRBV12-5; cdr3_aa: CASGLGTRELFF; cdr3_nt: TGTGCTAGTGGTTTGGGGACTAGGGAGCTGTTTTTT
clone_size: -; j_call: TRBJ1-4; d_call: TRBD1; v_call: TRBV18; cdr3_aa: CASSLAGQHNEKLFF; cdr3_nt: TGTGCCAGCTCACTGGCGGGACAGCATAATGAAAAACTGTTTTTT
clone_size: -; j_call: TRBJ2-2; d_call: TRBD2; v_call: TRBV5-1; cdr3_aa: CASSLTSGGTGELFF; cdr3_nt: TGCGCCAGCAGCTTGACTAGCGGGGGAACCGGGGAGCTGTTTTTT
clone_size: -; j_call: TRBJ2-1; d_call: -; v_call: TRBV19; cdr3_aa: CASKPAGLGLDEQFF; cdr3_nt: TGTGCCAGTAAACCCGCGGGACTCGGCTTGGATGAGCAGTTCTTC
clone_size: -; j_call: TRBJ2-2; d_call: TRBD2; v_call: TRBV9; cdr3_aa: CASSAPSGRNAGELFF; cdr3_nt: TGTGCCAGCAGCGCCCCTAGCGGGAGGAACGCCGGGGAGCTGTTTTTT
clone_size: -; j_call: TRBJ1-5; d_call: -; v_call: TRBV6-1; cdr3_aa: CASSDRVGNQPQHF; cdr3_nt: TGTGCCAGCAGTGACAGGGTTGGGAATCAGCCCCAGCATTTT
clone_size: -; j_call: TRBJ1-6; d_call: -; v_call: TRBV13; cdr3_aa: CASSLGEGSTSYNSPLHF; cdr3_nt: TGTGCCAGCAGCTTAGGTGAGGGTTCGACTTCCTATAATTCACCCCTCCACTTT
clone_size: -; j_call: TRBJ2-7; d_call: TRBD2; v_call: TRBV19; cdr3_aa: CASSTPGLGTYEQYF; cdr3_nt: TGTGCCAGTAGTACGCCGGGACTAGGTACCTACGAGCAGTACTTC
clone_size: -; j_call: TRBJ2-3; d_call: TRBD2; v_call: TRBV19; cdr3_aa: CASSRSGGTDTQYF; cdr3_nt: TGTGCCAGTAGTAGAAGCGGGGGCACAGATACGCAGTATTTT
clone_size: -; j_call: TRBJ2-5; d_call: TRBD2; v_call: TRBV5-1; cdr3_aa: CASSRGVGTSGVQETQYF; cdr3_nt: TGCGCCAGCAGCCGGGGGGTCGGGACTAGCGGGGTCCAAGAGACCCAGTACTTC
clone_size: -; j_call: TRBJ1-2; d_call: -; v_call: TRBV2; cdr3_aa: CASRIQLNYGYTF; cdr3_nt: TGTGCCAGCAGGATACAGCTTAACTATGGCTACACCTTC
clone_size: once; j_call: TRBJ2-1; d_call: TRBD2; v_call: TRBV7-2; cdr3_aa: CASSSPGSGRGLYEQFF; cdr3_nt: TGTGCCAGCAGCTCCCCGGGTAGCGGGAGGGGCCTTTATGAGCAGTTCTTC
clone_size: -; j_call: TRBJ2-3; d_call: -; v_call: TRBV25-1; cdr3_aa: CASSGRQGWGDTQYF; cdr3_nt: TGTGCCAGCAGTGGGCGGCAGGGGTGGGGAGATACGCAGTATTTT
clone_size: once; j_call: TRBJ1-1; d_call: -; v_call: TRBV2; cdr3_aa: CASSVSRGNTEAFF; cdr3_nt: TGTGCCAGCAGTGTTAGCAGGGGGAACACTGAAGCTTTCTTT
clone_size: -; j_call: TRBJ1-1; d_call: TRBD1; v_call: TRBV6-5; cdr3_aa: CASTKTGTGEAFF; cdr3_nt: TGTGCCAGCACTAAAACCGGGACAGGTGAAGCTTTCTTT
clone_size: -; j_call: TRBJ1-6; d_call: -; v_call: TRBV5-1; cdr3_aa: CASSPKDGSPLHF; cdr3_nt: TGCGCCAGCAGCCCAAAAGACGGGTCACCCCTCCACTTT
clone_size: -; j_call: TRBJ1-5; d_call: -; v_call: TRBV5-1; cdr3_aa: CASSPDGISNQPQHF; cdr3_nt: TGCGCCAGCAGCCCGGACGGGATTAGCAATCAGCCCCAGCATTTT